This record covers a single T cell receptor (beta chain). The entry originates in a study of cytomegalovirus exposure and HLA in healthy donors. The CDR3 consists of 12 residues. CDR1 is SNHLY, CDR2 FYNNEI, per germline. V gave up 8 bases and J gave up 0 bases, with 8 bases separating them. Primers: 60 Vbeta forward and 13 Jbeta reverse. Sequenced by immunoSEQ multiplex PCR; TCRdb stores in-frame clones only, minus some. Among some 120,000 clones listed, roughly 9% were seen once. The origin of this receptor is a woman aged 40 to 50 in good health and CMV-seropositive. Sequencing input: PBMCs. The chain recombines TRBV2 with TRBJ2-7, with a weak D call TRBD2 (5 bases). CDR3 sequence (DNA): TGTGCCAGCCGAGGGATCTCCTACGAGCAGTACTTC. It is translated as CASRGISYEQYF.